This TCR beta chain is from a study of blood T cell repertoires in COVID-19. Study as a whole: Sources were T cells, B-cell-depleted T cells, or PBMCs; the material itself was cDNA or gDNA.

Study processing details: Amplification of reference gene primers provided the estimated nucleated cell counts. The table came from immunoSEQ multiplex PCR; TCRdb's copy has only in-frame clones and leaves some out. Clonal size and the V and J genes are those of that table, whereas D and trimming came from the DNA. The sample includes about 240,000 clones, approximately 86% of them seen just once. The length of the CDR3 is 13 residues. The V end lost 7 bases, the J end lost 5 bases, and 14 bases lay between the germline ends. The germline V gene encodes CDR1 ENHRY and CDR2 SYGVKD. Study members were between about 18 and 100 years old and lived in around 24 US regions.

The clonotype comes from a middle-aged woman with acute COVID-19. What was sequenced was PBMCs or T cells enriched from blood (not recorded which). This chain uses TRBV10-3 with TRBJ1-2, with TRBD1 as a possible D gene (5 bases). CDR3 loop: CAITEREGYGYTF. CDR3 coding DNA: TGTGCCATCACCGAGAGGGAGGGGTATGGCTACACCTTC.